A single sample is the source of the 7 T cell receptor beta chains below, sequenced in a study of technical replicates of blood from several donors. Sequenced by immunoSEQ multiplex PCR; TCRdb stores in-frame clones only, minus some. The table has 65,000 to 85,000 clones, 85% to 95% seen once. Source material: T cells isolated from PBMCs. These receptors all come from a human donor in good health.

The genes are TRBV9 and TRBJ2-3; 13 bases align to TRBD2. Germline trimming cut 6 bases from V and 4 bases from J; bases unmatched to any gene: 5. Per the germline V gene, CDR1 is SGDLS and CDR2 is YYNGEE. The CDR3 contains 15 residues. The CDR3 sequence is CASNRLAGGSDTQYF. In DNA form, the CDR3 reads TGTGCCAGCAACCGACTAGCGGGAGGCTCAGATACGCAGTATTTT.

The chain recombines TRBV7-9 with TRBJ1-5, with D possibly TRBD1 on 5 matching bases. This CDR3 is 13 amino acids long. The germline V gene encodes CDR1 SEHNR and CDR2 FQNEAQ (reference sequence). V was shortened by 2 bases and J by 6 bases, with 8 bases between the two germline ends. The CDR3 protein is CASSLQGSQPQHF. In DNA, the CDR3 is TGTGCCAGCAGCTTACAGGGTAGTCAGCCCCAGCATTTT.

CDR3 in amino acids: CASRPGTEYEQYF. The CDR3 DNA is TGTGCCAGCAGGCCCGGGACAGAATACGAGCAGTACTTC. V and J are TRBV13 and TRBJ2-7, with 7 bases fitting TRBD1. V lost 6 bases, J lost 4 bases, and 6 bases stayed unmatched. The CDR3 sequence is 13 residues long. Germline V CDR1 and CDR2: PRHDT, FYEKMQ (reference sequence).

The V call is TRBV2, the J call TRBJ2-1; D is unresolved. The CDR3 is made up of 14 amino acids. Deletions cut 5 bases from V and 0 bases from J, with 8 bases between. Germline CDR1 and CDR2: SNHLY and FYNNEI. CDR3 bases: TGTGCCAGCAGTCTCAGCGTCTCCTACAATGAGCAGTTCTTC. This encodes CASSLSVSYNEQFF.

This rearrangement joins TRBV19 to TRBJ1-2; 7 positions agree with TRBD1. With 3 bases clipped from V and 5 bases from J, the junction kept 3 bases outside the gene matches. Per the germline V gene, CDR1 is LNHDA and CDR2 is SQIVND (reference sequence). The CDR3 contains 13 residues. The CDR3 sequence: CASSMSGGYGYTF. CDR3 nucleotide sequence: TGTGCCAGTAGTATGTCAGGGGGGTATGGCTACACCTTC.

The V and J genes are TRBV4-3 and TRBJ2-5, with D perhaps TRBD2 (5 bases). The CDR3 extends over 15 amino acids. Trimming took 0 bases from V and 2 from J, leaving 10 bases between them. Germline CDR1 LGHNA, CDR2 YSLEER. CDR3 region: CASSQDRWEQETQYF. CDR3 DNA sequence: TGCGCCAGCAGCCAAGATCGATGGGAGCAAGAGACCCAGTACTTC.

The chain carries TRBV19 and TRBJ1-5; a weak D match, TRBD1 (6 bases). This CDR3 is 15 amino acids long. Germline CDR1 and CDR2: LNHDA and SQIVND (reference sequence). The ends were cut back, 5 bases at V and 2 bases at J, with 13 bases in the middle. The CDR3 sequence is CASSVHRVGNQPQHF. Written as DNA, the CDR3 is TGTGCCAGTAGTGTACACAGGGTAGGCAATCAGCCCCAGCATTTT.